The entry below gives a single T cell receptor beta chain sequence along with its context. The CDR3 length is 14 residues. CDR1 and CDR2 (germline): SGHDN, FVKESK. V was pared by 4 bases and J by 2 bases, with 8 bases between. The data were obtained in a study of CD8 T cells in Susac syndrome. The patients who served as multiple sclerosis controls were treatment-naive and had stable or active relapsing-remitting disease that fulfilled the revised McDonald criteria. cDNA came from roughly 0.5 to 1 ug RNA primed by random hexamers. Across 54 Vbeta and 13 Jbeta, TCR beta CDR3 was amplified with immunoSEQ multiplex PCR. TCRdb reprocessed the immunoSEQ multiplex PCR reads with MiXCR, giving one entry per CDR3 protein. The table records 160,000 or so distinct CDR3 sequences, around 95% of them present only once.

The receptor's source is a human donor with multiple sclerosis. V gene TRBV14 combines with J gene TRBJ2-2, with D unclear. Sequenced input: CD8+ T cells from PBMCs. The CDR3 DNA sequence: TGTGCCAGCAGCCCTTTTTCCAACACCGGGGAGCTGTTTTTT. Amino acids: CASSPFSNTGELFF.